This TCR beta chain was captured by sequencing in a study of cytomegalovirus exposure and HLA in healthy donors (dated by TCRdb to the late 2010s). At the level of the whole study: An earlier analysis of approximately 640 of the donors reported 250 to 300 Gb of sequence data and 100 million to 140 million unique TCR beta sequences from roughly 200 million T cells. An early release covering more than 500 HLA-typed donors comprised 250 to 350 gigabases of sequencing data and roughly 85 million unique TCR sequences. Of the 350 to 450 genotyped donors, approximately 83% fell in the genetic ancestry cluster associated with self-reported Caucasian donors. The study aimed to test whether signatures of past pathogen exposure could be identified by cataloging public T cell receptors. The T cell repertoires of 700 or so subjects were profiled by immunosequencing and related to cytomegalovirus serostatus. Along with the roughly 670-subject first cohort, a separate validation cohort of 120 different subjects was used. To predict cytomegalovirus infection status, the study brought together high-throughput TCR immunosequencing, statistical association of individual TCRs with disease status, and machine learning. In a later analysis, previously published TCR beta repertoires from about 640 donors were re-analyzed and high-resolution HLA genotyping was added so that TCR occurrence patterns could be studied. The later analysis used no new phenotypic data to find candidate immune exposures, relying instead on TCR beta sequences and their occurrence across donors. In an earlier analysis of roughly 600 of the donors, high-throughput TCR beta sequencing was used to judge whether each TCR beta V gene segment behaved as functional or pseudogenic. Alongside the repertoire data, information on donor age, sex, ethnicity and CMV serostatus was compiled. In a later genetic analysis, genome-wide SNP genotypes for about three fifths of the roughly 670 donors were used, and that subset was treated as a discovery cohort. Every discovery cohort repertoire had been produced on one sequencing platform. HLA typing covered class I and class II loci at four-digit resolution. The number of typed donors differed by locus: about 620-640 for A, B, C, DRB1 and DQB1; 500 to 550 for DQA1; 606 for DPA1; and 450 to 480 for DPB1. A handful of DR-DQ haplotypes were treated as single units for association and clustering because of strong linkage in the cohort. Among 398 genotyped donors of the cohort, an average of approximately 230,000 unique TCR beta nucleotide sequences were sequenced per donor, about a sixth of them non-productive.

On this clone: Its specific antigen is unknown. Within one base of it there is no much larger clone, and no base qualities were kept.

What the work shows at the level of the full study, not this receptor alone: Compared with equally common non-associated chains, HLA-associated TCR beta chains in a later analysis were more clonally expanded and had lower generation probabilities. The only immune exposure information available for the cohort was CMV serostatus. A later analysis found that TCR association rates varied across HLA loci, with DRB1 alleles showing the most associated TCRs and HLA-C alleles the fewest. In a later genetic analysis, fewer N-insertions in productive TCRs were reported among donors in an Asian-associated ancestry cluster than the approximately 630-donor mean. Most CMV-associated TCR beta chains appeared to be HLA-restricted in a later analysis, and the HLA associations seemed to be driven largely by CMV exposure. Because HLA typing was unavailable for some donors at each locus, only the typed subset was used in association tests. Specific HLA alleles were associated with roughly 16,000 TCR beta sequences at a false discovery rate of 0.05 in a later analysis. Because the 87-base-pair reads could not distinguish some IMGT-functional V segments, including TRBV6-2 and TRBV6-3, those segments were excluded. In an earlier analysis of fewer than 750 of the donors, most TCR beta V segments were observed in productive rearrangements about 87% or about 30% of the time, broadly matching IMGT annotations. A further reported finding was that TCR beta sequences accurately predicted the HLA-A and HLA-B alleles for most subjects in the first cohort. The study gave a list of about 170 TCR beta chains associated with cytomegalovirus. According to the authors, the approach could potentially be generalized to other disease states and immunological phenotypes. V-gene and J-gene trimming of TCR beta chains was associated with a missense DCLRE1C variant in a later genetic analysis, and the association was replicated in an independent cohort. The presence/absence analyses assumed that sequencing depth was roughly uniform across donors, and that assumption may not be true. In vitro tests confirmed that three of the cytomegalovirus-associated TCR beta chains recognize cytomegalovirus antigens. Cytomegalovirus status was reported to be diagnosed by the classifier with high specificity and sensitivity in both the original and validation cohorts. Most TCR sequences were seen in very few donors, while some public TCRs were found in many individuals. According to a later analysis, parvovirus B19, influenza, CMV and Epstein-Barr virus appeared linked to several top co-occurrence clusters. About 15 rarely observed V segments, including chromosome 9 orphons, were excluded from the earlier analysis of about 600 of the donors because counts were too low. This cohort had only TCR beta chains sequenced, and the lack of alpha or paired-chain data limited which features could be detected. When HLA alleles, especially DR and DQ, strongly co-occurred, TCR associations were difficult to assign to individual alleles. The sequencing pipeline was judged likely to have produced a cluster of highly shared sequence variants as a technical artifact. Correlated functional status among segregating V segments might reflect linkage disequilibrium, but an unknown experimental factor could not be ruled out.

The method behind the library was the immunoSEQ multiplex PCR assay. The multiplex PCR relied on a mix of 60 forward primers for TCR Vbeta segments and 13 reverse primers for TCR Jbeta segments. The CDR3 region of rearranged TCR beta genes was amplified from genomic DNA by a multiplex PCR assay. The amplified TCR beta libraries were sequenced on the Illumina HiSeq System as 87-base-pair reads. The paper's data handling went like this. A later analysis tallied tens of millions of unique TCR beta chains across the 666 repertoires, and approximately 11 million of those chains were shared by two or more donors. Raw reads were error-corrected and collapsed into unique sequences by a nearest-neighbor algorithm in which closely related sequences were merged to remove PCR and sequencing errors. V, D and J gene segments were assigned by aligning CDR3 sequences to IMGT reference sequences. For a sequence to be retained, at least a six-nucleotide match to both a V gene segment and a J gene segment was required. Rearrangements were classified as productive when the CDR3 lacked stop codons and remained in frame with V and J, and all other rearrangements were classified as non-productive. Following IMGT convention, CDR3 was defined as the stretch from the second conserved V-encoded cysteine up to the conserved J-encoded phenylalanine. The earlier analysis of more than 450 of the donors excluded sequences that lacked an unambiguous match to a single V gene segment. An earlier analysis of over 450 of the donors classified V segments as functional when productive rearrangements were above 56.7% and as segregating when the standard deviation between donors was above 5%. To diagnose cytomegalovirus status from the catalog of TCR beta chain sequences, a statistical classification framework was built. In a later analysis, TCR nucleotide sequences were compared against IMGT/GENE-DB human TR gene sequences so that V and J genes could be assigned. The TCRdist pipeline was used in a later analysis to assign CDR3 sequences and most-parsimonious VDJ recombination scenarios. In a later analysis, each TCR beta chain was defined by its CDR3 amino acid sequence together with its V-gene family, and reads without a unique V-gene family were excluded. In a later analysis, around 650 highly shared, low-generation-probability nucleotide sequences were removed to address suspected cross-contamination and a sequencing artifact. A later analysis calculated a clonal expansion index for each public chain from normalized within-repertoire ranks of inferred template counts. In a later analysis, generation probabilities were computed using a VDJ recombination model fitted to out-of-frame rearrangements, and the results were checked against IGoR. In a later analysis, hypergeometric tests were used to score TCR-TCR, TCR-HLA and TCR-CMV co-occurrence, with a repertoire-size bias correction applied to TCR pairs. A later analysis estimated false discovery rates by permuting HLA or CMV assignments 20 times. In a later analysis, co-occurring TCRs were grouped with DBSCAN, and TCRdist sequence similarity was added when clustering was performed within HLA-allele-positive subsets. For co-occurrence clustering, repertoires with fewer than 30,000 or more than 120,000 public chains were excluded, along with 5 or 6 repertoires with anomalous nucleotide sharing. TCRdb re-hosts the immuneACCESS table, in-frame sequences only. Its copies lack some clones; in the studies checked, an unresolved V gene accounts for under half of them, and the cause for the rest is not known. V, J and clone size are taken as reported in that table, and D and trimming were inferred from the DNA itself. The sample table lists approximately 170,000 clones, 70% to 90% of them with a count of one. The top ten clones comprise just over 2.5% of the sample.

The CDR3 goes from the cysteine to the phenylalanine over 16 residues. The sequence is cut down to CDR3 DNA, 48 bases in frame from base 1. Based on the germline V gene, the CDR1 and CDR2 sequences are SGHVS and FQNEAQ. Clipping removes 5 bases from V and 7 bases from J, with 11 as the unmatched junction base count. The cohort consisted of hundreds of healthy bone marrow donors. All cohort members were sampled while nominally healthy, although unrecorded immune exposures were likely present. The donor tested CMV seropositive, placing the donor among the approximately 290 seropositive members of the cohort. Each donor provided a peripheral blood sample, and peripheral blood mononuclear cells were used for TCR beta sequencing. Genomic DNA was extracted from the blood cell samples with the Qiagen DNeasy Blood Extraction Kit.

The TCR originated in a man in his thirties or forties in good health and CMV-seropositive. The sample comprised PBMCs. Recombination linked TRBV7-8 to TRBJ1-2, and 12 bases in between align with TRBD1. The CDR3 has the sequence CASSPRGTGGFVGYTF. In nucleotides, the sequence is TGTGCCAGCAGCCCTCGAGGGACAGGGGGCTTTGTTGGCTACACCTTC.